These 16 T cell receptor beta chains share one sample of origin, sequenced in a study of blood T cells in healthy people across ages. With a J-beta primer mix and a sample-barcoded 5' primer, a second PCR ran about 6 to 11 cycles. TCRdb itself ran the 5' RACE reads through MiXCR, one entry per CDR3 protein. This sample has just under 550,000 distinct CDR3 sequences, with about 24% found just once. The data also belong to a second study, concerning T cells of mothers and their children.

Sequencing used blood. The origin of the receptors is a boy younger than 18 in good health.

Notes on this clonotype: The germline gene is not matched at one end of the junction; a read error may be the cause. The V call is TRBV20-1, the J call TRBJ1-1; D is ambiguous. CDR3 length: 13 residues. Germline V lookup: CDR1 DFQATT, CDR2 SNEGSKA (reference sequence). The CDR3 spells CSASKGLGTEASF. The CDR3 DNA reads TGCAGTGCTAGCAAAGGGTTGGGCACTGAAGCTTCCTTT.

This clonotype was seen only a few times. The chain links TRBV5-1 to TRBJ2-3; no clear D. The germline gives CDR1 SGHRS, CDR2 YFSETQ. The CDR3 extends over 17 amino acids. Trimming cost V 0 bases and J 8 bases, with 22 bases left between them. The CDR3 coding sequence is TGCGCCAGCAGCTTGGAGGCTGGCTTAGGTAGGATCGGTACGCAGTATTTT. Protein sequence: CASSLEAGLGRIGTQYF.

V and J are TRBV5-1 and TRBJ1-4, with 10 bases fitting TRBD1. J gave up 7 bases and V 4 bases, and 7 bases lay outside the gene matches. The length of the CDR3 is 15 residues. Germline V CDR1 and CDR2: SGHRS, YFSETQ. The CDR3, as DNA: TGCGCCAGCAGCATGGGGACAGGGGACCGTGAAAAACTGTTTTTT. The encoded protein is CASSMGTGDREKLFF.

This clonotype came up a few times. The CDR3 bases are TGCGCCAGCAGCCAAGATCTGTCGAGGGGAGGAAACACCATATATTTT. This sequence encodes CASSQDLSRGGNTIYF. This sequence joins TRBV4-3 and TRBJ1-3; D possibly corresponds to TRBD1 (5 bases). The length of the CDR3 is 16 residues. V was cut by 0 bases and J by 4 bases, with 13 bases left in between. Germline CDR1 is LGHNA and CDR2 is YSLEER.

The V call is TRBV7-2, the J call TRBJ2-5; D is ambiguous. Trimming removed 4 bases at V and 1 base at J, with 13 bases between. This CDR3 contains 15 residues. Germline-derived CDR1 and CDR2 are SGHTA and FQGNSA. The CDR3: CASSSRSGVQETQYF. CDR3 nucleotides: TGTGCCAGCAGCTCCCGAAGTGGGGTCCAAGAGACCCAGTACTTC.

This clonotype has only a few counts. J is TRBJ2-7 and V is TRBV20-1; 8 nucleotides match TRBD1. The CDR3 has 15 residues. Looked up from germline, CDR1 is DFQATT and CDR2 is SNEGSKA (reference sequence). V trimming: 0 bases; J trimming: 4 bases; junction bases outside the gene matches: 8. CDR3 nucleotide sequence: TGCAGTGCTAGAGATCACTGGACAGGGACGTACGAGCAGTACTTC. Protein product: CSARDHWTGTYEQYF.

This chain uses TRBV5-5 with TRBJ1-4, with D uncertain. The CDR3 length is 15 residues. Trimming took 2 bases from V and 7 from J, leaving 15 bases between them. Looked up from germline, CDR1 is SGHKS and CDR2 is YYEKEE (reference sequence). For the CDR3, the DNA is TGTGCCAGCAGCTTAGGGTACAGCCTGGCTGAAAAACTGTTTTTT. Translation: CASSLGYSLAEKLFF.

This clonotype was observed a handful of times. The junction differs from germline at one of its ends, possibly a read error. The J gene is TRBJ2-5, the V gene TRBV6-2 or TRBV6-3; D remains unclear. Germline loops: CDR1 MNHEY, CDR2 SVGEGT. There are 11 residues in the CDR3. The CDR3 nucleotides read TGTGCCAGCAGCCCCCTTAAAGGTCTGCACTTC. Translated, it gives CASSPLKGLHF.

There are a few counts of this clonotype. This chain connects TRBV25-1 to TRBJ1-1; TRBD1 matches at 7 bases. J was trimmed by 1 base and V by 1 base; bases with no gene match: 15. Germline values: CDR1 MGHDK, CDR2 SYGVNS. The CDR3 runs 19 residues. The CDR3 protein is CASSELDGFAGGENTEAFF. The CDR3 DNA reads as TGTGCCAGCAGTGAATTAGATGGGTTTGCAGGGGGAGAGAACACTGAAGCTTTCTTT. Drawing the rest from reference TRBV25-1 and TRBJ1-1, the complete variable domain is EADIYQTPRYLVIGTGKKITLECSQTMGHDKMYWYQQDPGMELHLIHYSYGVNSTEKGDLSSESTVSRIRTEHFPLTLESARPSHTSQYLCASSELDGFAGGENTEAFFGQGTRLTVV.

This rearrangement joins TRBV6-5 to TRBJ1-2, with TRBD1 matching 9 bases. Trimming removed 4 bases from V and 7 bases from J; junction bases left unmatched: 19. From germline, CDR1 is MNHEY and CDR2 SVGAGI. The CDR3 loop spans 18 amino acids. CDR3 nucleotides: TGTGCCAGCAGTTCCAGGATTTACCGGGACAGGGAAGGAAGTGGCTACACCTTC. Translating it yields CASSSRIYRDREGSGYTF.

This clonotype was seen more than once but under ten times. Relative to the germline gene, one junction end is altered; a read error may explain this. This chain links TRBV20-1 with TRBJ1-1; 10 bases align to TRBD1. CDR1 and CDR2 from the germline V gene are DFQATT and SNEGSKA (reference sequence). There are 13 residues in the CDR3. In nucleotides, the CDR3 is TGCAGTGTTCCGGGACAGGGGAACACTGAGGCTTTCTTT. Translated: CSVPGQGNTEAFF.

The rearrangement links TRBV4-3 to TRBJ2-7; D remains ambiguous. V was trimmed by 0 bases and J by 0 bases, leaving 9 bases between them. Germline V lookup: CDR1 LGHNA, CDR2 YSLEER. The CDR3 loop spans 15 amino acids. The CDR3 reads CASSQDRHVSYEQYF. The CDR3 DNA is TGCGCCAGCAGCCAAGATAGGCACGTCTCCTACGAGCAGTACTTC.

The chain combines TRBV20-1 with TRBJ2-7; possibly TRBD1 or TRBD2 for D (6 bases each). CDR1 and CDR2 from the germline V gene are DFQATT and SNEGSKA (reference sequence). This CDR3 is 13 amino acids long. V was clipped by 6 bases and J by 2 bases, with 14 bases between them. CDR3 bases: TGCAGTGCGACACAGGGAGGCACCTACGAGCAGTACTTC. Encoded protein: CSATQGGTYEQYF.

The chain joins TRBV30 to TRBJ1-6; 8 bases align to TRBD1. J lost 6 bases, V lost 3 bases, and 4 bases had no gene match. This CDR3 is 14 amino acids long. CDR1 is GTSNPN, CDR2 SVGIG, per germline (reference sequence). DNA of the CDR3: TGTGCCTGGAGACCGGGACAGGTTAATTCACCCCTCCACTTT. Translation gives CAWRPGQVNSPLHF. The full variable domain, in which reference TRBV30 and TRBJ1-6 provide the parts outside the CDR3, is SQTIHQWPATLVQPVGSPLSLECTVEGTSNPNLYWYRQAAGRGLQLLFYSVGIGQISSEVPQNLSASRPQDRQFILSSKKLLLSDSGFYLCAWRPGQVNSPLHFGNGTRLTVT.

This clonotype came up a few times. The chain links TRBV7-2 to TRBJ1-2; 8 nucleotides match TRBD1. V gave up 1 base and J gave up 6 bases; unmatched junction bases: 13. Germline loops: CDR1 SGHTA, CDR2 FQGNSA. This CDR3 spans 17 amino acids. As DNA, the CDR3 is TGTGCCAGCAGCTTAGTGGACAGGGTAGGGACGTGGAATGGCTACACCTTC. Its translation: CASSLVDRVGTWNGYTF.

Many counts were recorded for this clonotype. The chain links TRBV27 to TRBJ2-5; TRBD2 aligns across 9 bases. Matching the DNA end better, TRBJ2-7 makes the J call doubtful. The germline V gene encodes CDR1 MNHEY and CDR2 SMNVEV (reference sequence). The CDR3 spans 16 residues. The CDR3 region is CASSSLTSGDRNEQYF. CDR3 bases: TGTGCCAGCAGTTCCCTGACTAGCGGAGATAGGAACGAGCAGTACTTC.